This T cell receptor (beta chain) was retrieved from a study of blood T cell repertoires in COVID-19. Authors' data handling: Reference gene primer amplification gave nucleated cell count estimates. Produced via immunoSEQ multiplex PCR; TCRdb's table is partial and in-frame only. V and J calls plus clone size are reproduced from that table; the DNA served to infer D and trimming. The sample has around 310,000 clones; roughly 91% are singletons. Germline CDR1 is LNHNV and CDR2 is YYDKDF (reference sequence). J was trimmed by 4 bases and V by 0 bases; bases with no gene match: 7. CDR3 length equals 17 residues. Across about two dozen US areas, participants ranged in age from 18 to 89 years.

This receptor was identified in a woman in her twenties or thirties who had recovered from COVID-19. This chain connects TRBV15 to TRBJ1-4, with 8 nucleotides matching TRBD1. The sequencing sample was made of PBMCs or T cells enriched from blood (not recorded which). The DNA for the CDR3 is TGTGCCACCAGCAGAGATCAGGCAGGGGGCAATAATGAAAAACTGTTTTTT. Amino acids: CATSRDQAGGNNEKLFF.